One TCR beta chain is described in this entry. Original analysis: Amplification of reference gene primers provided the estimated nucleated cell counts. Profiling relied on immunoSEQ multiplex PCR, and the TCRdb table lists in-frame clones only, not all of them. D and trimming were read from the DNA, whereas the V and J calls and clone size are those reported in that table. The repertoire holds about 240,000 clones, with roughly 80% as singletons. This specimen comes from a study of blood T cell repertoires in COVID-19. The length of the CDR3 is 15 residues. V lost 3 bases, J lost 7 bases, and 10 bases stayed unmatched. The germline CDR1 and CDR2 sequences are LGHDT and YNNKEL (reference sequence).

This clonotype originated in a woman over 75 with acute or convalescent COVID-19. The sequenced sample consisted of peripheral blood. This chain links TRBV3-1 (or the pseudogene TRBV3-2) with TRBJ2-7, with TRBD1 matching over 9 bases. For the CDR3, the DNA is TGTGCCAGCAGCCAGAAGACAGGGGGAGGCCGGGAGCAGTACTTC. Amino acid sequence: CASSQKTGGGREQYF.